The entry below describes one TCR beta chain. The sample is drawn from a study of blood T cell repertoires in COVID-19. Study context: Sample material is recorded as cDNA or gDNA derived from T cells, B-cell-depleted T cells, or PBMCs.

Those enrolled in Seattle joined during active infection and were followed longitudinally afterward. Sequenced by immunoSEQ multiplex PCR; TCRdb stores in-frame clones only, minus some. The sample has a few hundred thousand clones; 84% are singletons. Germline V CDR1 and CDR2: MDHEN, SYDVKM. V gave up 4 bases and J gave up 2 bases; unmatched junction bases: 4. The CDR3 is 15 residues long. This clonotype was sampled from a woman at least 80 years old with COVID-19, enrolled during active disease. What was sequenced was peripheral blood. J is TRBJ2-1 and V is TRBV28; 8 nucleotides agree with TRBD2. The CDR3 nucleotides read TGTGCCAGCAGTTCGGACGGGGGGGCCTACAATGAGCAGTTCTTC. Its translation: CASSSDGGAYNEQFF. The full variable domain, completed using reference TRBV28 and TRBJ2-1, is DVKVTQSSRYLVKRTGEKVFLECVQDMDHENMFWYRQDPGLGLRLIYFSYDVKMKEKGDIPEGYSVSREKKERFSLILESASTNQTSMYLCASSSDGGAYNEQFFGPGTRLTVL.